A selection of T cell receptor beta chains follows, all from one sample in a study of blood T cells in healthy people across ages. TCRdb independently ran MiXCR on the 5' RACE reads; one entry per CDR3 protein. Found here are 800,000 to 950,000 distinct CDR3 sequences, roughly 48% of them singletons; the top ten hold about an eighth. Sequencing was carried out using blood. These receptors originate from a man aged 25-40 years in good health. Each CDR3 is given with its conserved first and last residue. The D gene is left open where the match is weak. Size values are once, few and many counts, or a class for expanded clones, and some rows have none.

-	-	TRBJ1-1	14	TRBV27	CASNLQGSNTEAFF	TGTGCCAGCAATTTACAGGGTAGCAACACTGAAGCTTTCTTT
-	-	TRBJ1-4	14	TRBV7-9	CASSFPVTNEELFF	TGTGCCAGCAGCTTTCCGGTAACTAATGAAGAACTGTTTTTT
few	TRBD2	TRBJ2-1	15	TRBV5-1	CASTPGLAGGHEQFF	TGCGCCAGCACCCCAGGTCTAGCGGGGGGGCATGAGCAGTTCTTC
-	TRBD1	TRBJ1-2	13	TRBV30	CAWQQGKDYGYTF	TGTGCCTGGCAACAGGGGAAGGACTATGGCTACACCTTC
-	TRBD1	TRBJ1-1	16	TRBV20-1	CSAKTGTGDMNTEAFF	TGCAGTGCTAAAACCGGGACAGGGGACATGAACACTGAAGCTTTCTTT
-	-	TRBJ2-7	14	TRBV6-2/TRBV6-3	CASSAGLPSYEQYF	TGTGCCAGCTCCGCGGGCCTTCCGTCCTACGAGCAGTACTTC
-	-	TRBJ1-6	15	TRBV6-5	CASRVPGTPNSPLHF	TGTGCCAGCAGGGTTCCCGGGACACCTAATTCACCCCTCCACTTT
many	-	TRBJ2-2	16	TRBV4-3	CASSQDPVRATGELFF	TGCGCCAGCAGCCAAGACCCGGTGAGGGCCACCGGGGAGCTGTTTTTT
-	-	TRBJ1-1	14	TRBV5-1	CASSLRGGRTEAFF	TGCGCCAGCAGTTTGAGGGGCGGCCGAACTGAAGCTTTCTTT
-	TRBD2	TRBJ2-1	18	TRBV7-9	CASSHAPGLAGGYNEQFF	TGTGCCAGCAGCCACGCTCCCGGACTAGCGGGGGGGTACAATGAGCAGTTCTTC
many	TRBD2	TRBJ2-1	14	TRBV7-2	CASRESGGRNEQFF	TGTGCCAGCAGAGAAAGCGGGGGCCGCAATGAGCAGTTCTTC
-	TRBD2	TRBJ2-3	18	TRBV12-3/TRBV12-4	CASSFSTGLATSTDTQYF	TGTGCCAGCAGCTTCTCAACGGGACTAGCCACTAGCACAGATACGCAGTATTTT
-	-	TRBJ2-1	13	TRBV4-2	CASSQDTGGEQFF	TGTGCCAGCAGCCAAGATACAGGCGGTGAGCAGTTCTTC
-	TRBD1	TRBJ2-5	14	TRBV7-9	CASSTTGQIETQYF	TGTGCCAGCAGCACCACGGGACAGATAGAGACCCAGTACTTC
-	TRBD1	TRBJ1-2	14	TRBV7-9	CASSRQGTGSGYTF	TGTGCCAGCAGTCGACAGGGAACGGGGTCTGGCTACACCTTC
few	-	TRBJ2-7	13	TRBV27	CASSFRDSYEQYF	TGTGCCAGCAGTTTTCGGGACTCCTACGAGCAGTACTTC
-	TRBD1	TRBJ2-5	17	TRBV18	CASSLNTGQGGYNEQYF	TGTGCCAGCTCACTCAACACCGGACAGGGGGGTTACAATGAGCAGTACTTC